A single sample is the source of the 14 T cell receptor beta chains below, sequenced in a study of T-cell memory formation after mild COVID-19. From the 5' RACE reads, TCRdb called clonotypes with MiXCR, one entry per CDR3 protein. The sample has 220,000 or so distinct CDR3 sequences; 9.5% to 10% are singletons. The sequenced sample consisted of PBMCs or a T cell subset sorted from them (not recorded which). The receptors stem from a man younger than 35 who had mild COVID-19 (a few samples of this study predate the infection). Cell type and time point are not known.

This clonotype has just a few counts. The chain has TRBV20-1 and TRBJ2-5; possibly TRBD1 for D (5 bases). The CDR3 covers 13 residues. Germline V lookup: CDR1 DFQATT, CDR2 SNEGSKA (reference sequence). V was trimmed by 0 bases and J by 9 bases, leaving 14 bases between them. The CDR3 DNA is TGCAGTGCTAGAGAGCCCCCCCGACAGTCCCAGTACTTC. This sequence encodes CSAREPPRQSQYF.

The V gene is TRBV4-3, the J gene TRBJ2-7, with D possibly TRBD2 on 6 matching bases. Germline V CDR1 and CDR2: LGHNA, YSLEER. The CDR3 consists of 15 residues. Trimming removed 0 bases from V and 2 bases from J, with 11 bases in between. The CDR3 reads CASSQDQGLPYEQYF. The CDR3 DNA follows: TGCGCCAGCAGCCAAGATCAGGGACTCCCCTACGAGCAGTACTTC.

In its sample, this clonotype was seen a few times. The chain recombines TRBV6-5 with TRBJ2-3; D gene uncertain. The germline gives CDR1 MNHEY, CDR2 SVGAGI. This CDR3 is built from 16 residues. V gave up 5 bases and J gave up 0 bases, with 15 bases separating them. The CDR3, as DNA: TGTGCCAGCAGTCCATCCGGCCTGTCTAGCACAGATACGCAGTATTTT. This sequence encodes CASSPSGLSSTDTQYF.

In its sample, this clonotype was seen many times. The chain couples TRBV5-1 to TRBJ2-7, with 8 bases lining up with TRBD1. The CDR3 loop spans 14 amino acids. V trimming: 0 bases; J trimming: 6 bases; junction bases outside the gene matches: 5. Germline values: CDR1 SGHRS, CDR2 YFSETQ. In DNA, the CDR3 is TGCGCCAGCAGCTTGGTCCCAGGGGGCAGCGAGCAGTACGTC. It translates to CASSLVPGGSEQYV.

The table lists this clonotype with a few counts. The genes are TRBV10-3 and TRBJ1-2; TRBD1 aligns across 9 bases. V was pared by 7 bases and J by 5 bases, with 5 bases of the junction left unmatched. The length of the CDR3 is 13 residues. Germline lookup yields CDR1 ENHRY and CDR2 SYGVKD. CDR3 amino acids: CAITGGTGYGYTF. DNA of the CDR3: TGTGCCATCACCGGCGGGACAGGGTATGGCTACACCTTC.

This chain uses TRBV2 with TRBJ2-5; 8 positions match TRBD1. CDR1 is SNHLY, CDR2 FYNNEI, per germline. V was clipped by 8 bases and J by 0 bases; unmatched bases: 2. The length of the CDR3 is 13 residues. The CDR3 sequence: CASGQGNQETQYF. DNA for the CDR3: TGTGCCAGCGGACAGGGCAACCAAGAGACCCAGTACTTC.

The chain has TRBV5-1 and TRBJ2-3; 9 positions agree with TRBD1. Germline lookup yields CDR1 SGHRS and CDR2 YFSETQ. V trimming: 4 bases; J trimming: 10 bases; junction bases outside the gene matches: 13. This CDR3 spans 15 amino acids. Here the CDR3 DNA reads TGCGCCAGCAGCCTACAGGGGGCTGGTATGAGGGCGCAGTATTTT. Translated, it gives CASSLQGAGMRAQYF.

This clonotype was detected many times. This chain links TRBV12-3 or TRBV12-4 with TRBJ2-7, with 9 bases identical to TRBD1. The CDR3 runs 14 residues. J gave up 4 bases and V 5 bases, and 6 bases lay outside the gene matches. The CDR3 loop is CASSQQGATYEQYF. The CDR3, as DNA: TGTGCCAGCAGTCAACAGGGGGCAACGTACGAGCAGTACTTC.

This clonotype was detected only a few times. J is TRBJ2-3 and V is TRBV4-1, with 12 bases fitting TRBD2. The length of the CDR3 is 15 residues. CDR1 is MGHRA, CDR2 YSYEKL, per germline. Germline trimming cut 1 base from V and 5 bases from J; bases unmatched to any gene: 1. The DNA of the CDR3 is TGCGCCAGCAGCCAAGCTAGCGGGGGGGGAGATACGCAGTATTTT. Residues: CASSQASGGGDTQYF.

This clonotype was seen many times. The rearrangement uses TRBV5-6 and TRBJ1-4; D not resolved. The germline V gene has CDR1 SGHDT and CDR2 YYEEEE. This CDR3 region has 12 residues. V dropped 6 bases and J dropped 8 bases, with 11 bases sitting between them. CDR3 bases: TGTGCCAGCACCTCGTCTGGGGAAAAACTGTTTTTT. It specifies CASTSSGEKLFF.

This clonotype was detected only a few times. V is TRBV7-2 and J is TRBJ2-6; 12 positions agree with TRBD1. Germline CDR1 and CDR2: SGHTA and FQGNSA. The ends lost 5 bases at V and 0 bases at J; junction bases unmatched: 11. The CDR3 loop spans 20 amino acids. CDR3 nucleotide sequence: TGTGCCAGCAGCCTCCGGGACAGGGGGCGCGAGAGCTCTGGGGCCAACGTCCTGACTTTC. Protein: CASSLRDRGRESSGANVLTF.

The CDR3 DNA reads as TGTGCCAGCTCACCCGGGACAGGGGGCGCGGGGAACACTGAAGCTTTCTTT. It codes for CASSPGTGGAGNTEAFF. V gene TRBV18 combines with J gene TRBJ1-1; 12 bases fit TRBD1. Germline CDR1 KGHSH, CDR2 LQKENI. This CDR3 has 17 amino acids. V shed 3 bases, J shed 1 base, and the junction held 6 bases outside the gene matches.

This clonotype came up a few times. The chain uses TRBV29-1 and TRBJ1-1, with D uncertain. The CDR3 length is 15 residues. Germline CDR1 is SQVTM and CDR2 is ANQGSEA. V gave up 2 bases and J gave up 0 bases, with 13 bases separating them. This chain's CDR3 is CSVEYFTRMNTEAFF. The DNA for the CDR3 is TGCAGCGTTGAATATTTTACCCGGATGAACACTGAAGCTTTCTTT.

J is TRBJ2-2 and V is TRBV7-2; weak D call: TRBD2 (5 bases). Trimming took off 4 bases at V and 6 bases at J, with 15 bases between the two ends. The germline CDR1 and CDR2 sequences are SGHTA and FQGNSA. The CDR3 spans 15 residues. The CDR3 DNA sequence: TGTGCCAGCAGCTCAGCTAGAGGGTATGCCGGGGAGCTGTTTTTT. This encodes CASSSARGYAGELFF.